This TCR beta chain was observed in a study of OX40 agonist ivuxolimab in advanced cancers. In regard to this clone: Sequence at one end of the junction differs from germline and may be a read error.

The data were produced by immunoSEQ multiplex PCR, yet TCRdb's version contains in-frame clones alone and is incomplete. The table shows about 60,000 clones, with more than 80% occurring only once. Germline CDR1 is SGHRS and CDR2 is YFSETQ. The CDR3 consists of 13 residues. The TCR sequence derives from an adult with an advanced solid tumor such as melanoma, head and neck, liver or kidney cancer. The chain couples TRBV5-1 to TRBJ2-7; perhaps TRBD1 as D (5 bases). This specimen was CD4+ or CD8+ T cells sorted from blood, taken in a trial of the OX40 agonist ivuxolimab. CDR3 in amino acids: CASSLGQSYQQYF. CDR3 sequence (DNA): TGCGCCAGCAGCTTGGGACAGTCCTACCAGCAGTACTTC.